This T cell receptor beta chain comes out of a study of shared clonotypes between healthy human individuals. Study in general: Researchers assigned three CD4 naive, three CD4 memory, two CD8 naive and one CD8 memory plate to each donor.

Every immunoSEQ plate was one replicate of a subset's evenly spread DNA. Clones were read by immunoSEQ multiplex PCR, and TCRdb kept only the in-frame ones, dropping some. The data hold some 1,600,000 clones, with around 98% observed a single time. V was clipped by 0 bases and J by 4 bases, with 19 bases between them. Germline values: CDR1 MNHNS, CDR2 SASEGT. The CDR3 has 18 residues. V and J are TRBV6-1 and TRBJ1-5; a weak D match, TRBD1 (6 bases). Sequenced sample: naive CD4+ T cells sorted from blood. The sample's subset: CD45RA+ positively selected. The sequence came from a young man in good health. The CDR3 sequence is CASSEAGAVGLINQPQHF. The CDR3 DNA is TGTGCCAGCAGTGAAGCGGGGGCCGTCGGTTTAATTAATCAGCCCCAGCATTTT.